The rows below give T cell receptor beta chains drawn from one sample of a study of T cell changes during pregnancy in multiple sclerosis. Assay used: immunoSEQ multiplex PCR; TCRdb lists only in-frame clones, some missing. The table lists 55,000 to 80,000 clones, roughly 90% of them singletons. The specimen comprised peripheral blood, sampled after pregnancy. The receptors come from a female donor in good health, enrolled as a control in a pregnancy study. Both conserved end residues are part of each CDR3. A D gene is named only where the DNA matches it firmly. Where a row states a size, it is once, few, many or the class of an expanded clone; other rows omit it.

clone_size j_call v_call d_call cdr3_nt cdr3_aa
. TRBJ1-5 TRBV7-2 . TGTGCCAGCAGCCCTCAGTCCGACATGCCCCAGCATTTT CASSPQSDMPQHF
. TRBJ2-1 TRBV11-3 TRBD2 TGTGCCAGCAGTTCCACTAGCGGGTGGGGATACAATGAGCAGTTCTTC CASSSTSGWGYNEQFF
. TRBJ1-1 TRBV18 . TGTGCCAGCTCTCTGGGGAGGGCCTCCTCGAACACTGAAGCTTTCTTT CASSLGRASSNTEAFF
. TRBJ2-7 TRBV14 . TGTGCCAGCAGCCAAGGACTCGAGCAGTACTTC CASSQGLEQYF
. TRBJ1-2 TRBV27 . TGTGCCAGCAGTTTAAACGCCAACAGGAACTATGGCTACACCTTC CASSLNANRNYGYTF
. TRBJ2-2 TRBV19 TRBD2 TGTGCCACCGAGGGACTAGCGGGAGGGCCCGGGGAGCTGTTTTTT CATEGLAGGPGELFF
once TRBJ2-3 TRBV30 TRBD2 TGTGCCTGGGGGACTAGCGGCCACACAGATACGCAGTATTTT CAWGTSGHTDTQYF
. TRBJ2-7 TRBV29-1 . TGCAGCGTTGAAGATGGACTCTACGAGCAGTACTTC CSVEDGLYEQYF
. TRBJ2-7 TRBV11-3 . TGTGCCAGCAGCTTAGCTCTCCACGAGCAGTACTTC CASSLALHEQYF
. TRBJ1-1 TRBV30 TRBD1 TGTGCCTGGGACAGGGAGAACACTGAAGCTTTCTTT CAWDRENTEAFF
. TRBJ2-7 TRBV7-9 . TGTGCCAGCAGCCCGGCCGGGTCCACCTACGAGCAGTACTTC CASSPAGSTYEQYF
once TRBJ2-3 TRBV10-3 TRBD2 TGTGCCACCTCGGAGACTAGCGAAGCAGATACGCAGTATTTT CATSETSEADTQYF
. TRBJ1-5 TRBV30 . TGTGCCTGGATGGGGGGACTCAATCAGCCCCAGCATTTT CAWMGGLNQPQHF
. TRBJ1-5 TRBV7-9 . TGTGCCAGCAGCTTAATGCGGGATCAGCCCCAGCATTTT CASSLMRDQPQHF
. TRBJ2-6 TRBV2 TRBD1 TGTGCCAGCAGCCGGGACAGGGATTCAGTATCTGGGGCCAACGTCCTGACTTTC CASSRDRDSVSGANVLTF
. TRBJ2-2 TRBV7-2 . TGTGCCAGCAGCTTAGTTGCGGATCTAACCGGGGAGCTGTTTTTT CASSLVADLTGELFF
once TRBJ2-7 TRBV6-1 . TGTGCCAGCAGTGAAATCAGGGTTACGCGGGAGCAGTACTTC CASSEIRVTREQYF
. TRBJ2-5 TRBV5-6 . TGTGCCAGCAGCTCGGCGTTGGGCAGAAAAGAGACCCAGTACTTC CASSSALGRKETQYF
. TRBJ2-2 TRBV10-3 . TGTGCCATCAGTGAGTCCTTGACAACCGGGGAGCTGTTTTTT CAISESLTTGELFF
once TRBJ2-4 TRBV5-1 TRBD2 TGCGCCAGCAGTACCGGGGGGGCCAAAAACATTCAGTACTTC CASSTGGAKNIQYF
. TRBJ2-1 TRBV5-4 TRBD2 TGTGCTACCGACGGCGGGGGGAAGGACAATGAGCAGTTCTTC CATDGGGKDNEQFF
. TRBJ1-1 TRBV7-9 TRBD1 TGTGCCAGCAGCCGCGCAGGGGGCTTTGAAGCTTTCTTT CASSRAGGFEAFF
few TRBJ1-1 TRBV30 . TGTGCCTGGAACATCCCGAACACTGAAGCTTTCTTT CAWNIPNTEAFF
. TRBJ1-1 TRBV11-3 . TGTGCCAGCAGCCCAGGAGGAACTGAAGCTTTCTTT CASSPGGTEAFF
. TRBJ2-1 TRBV7-9 . TGTGCCAGCAGCCTAATCCGACACAGCTCCTACAATGAGCAGTTCTTC CASSLIRHSSYNEQFF
. TRBJ2-5 TRBV15 . TGTGCCACCAGCAGAGTTCGTCAGTACCAAGAGACCCAGTACTTC CATSRVRQYQETQYF
. TRBJ1-2 TRBV7-2 . TGTGCCAGCAGCTTAGAGAGGGCCGTCCCCGGGGGCTACACCTTC CASSLERAVPGGYTF
. TRBJ1-5 TRBV4-1 . TGCGCCAGCAGCCAAGATGCCGGGTACCAGCCCCAGCATTTT CASSQDAGYQPQHF
. TRBJ1-2 TRBV18 . TGTGCCAGCTCACCAGGCAGGGAGGGCGGCTACACCTTC CASSPGREGGYTF
. TRBJ2-4 TRBV6-5 . TGTGCCAGCAGTTACCTGGCAGGGGAGAACATTCAGTACTTC CASSYLAGENIQYF
few TRBJ1-2 TRBV4-2 TRBD1 TGTGCCAGACTTCAGGACAGGGGTGCGGACTATGGCTACACCTTC CARLQDRGADYGYTF
. TRBJ2-4 TRBV2 . TGTGCCAGCAGTGAGGGAGCGGCGAGGAGGGCCAAAAACATTCAGTACTTC CASSEGAARRAKNIQYF